The 30 T cell receptor beta chains below come from one sample, sequenced in a study of cytomegalovirus exposure and HLA in healthy donors (dated by TCRdb to 2017 to 2019). Preparation of the library involved the immunoSEQ multiplex PCR assay. For the multiplex PCR, a mixture combining 60 forward primers for TCR Vbeta segments and 13 reverse primers for TCR Jbeta segments was used. The table comes from immuneACCESS by way of TCRdb, which keeps in-frame sequences with V and J called. Part of the clones is missing from these tables; in studies checked, under half for an unresolved V gene and the rest for unknown reasons. The sample table holds around 120,000 clones, of which about 78% were seen once. The top ten clonotypes cover approximately 2.9% of the sample. The sample comprised PBMCs. These receptors were obtained from a human donor in good health.

The chain combines TRBV27 with TRBJ2-7; TRBD2 matches 7 bases. The germline V gene encodes CDR1 MNHEY and CDR2 SMNVEV (reference sequence). Unmatched junction bases numbered 10, after V lost 5 bases and J lost 0 bases. The CDR3 covers 16 residues. CDR3 DNA sequence: TGTGCCAGCAGTCCCTGGACTAGGGCTAGCTCCTACGAGCAGTACTTC. The encoded protein is CASSPWTRASSYEQYF.

This clone turned up a few times. The chain combines TRBV11-3 with TRBJ2-2, with TRBD2 as a possible D gene (5 bases). Germline CDR1 and CDR2: SGHNT and YENEEA. This CDR3 comprises 16 residues. V dropped 3 bases and J dropped 0 bases, with 11 bases sitting between them. The CDR3 bases are TGTGCCAGCAGCTTCGGCGGGCCCCCGAACACCGGGGAGCTGTTTTTT. This translates into CASSFGGPPNTGELFF.

In its sample, this clone was seen a few times. V gene TRBV7-2 combines with J gene TRBJ1-6, with D unresolved. The CDR3 runs to 16 residues. Germline CDR1 and CDR2: SGHTA and FQGNSA. V was cut by 1 base and J by 6 bases, with 13 bases left in between. In DNA, the CDR3 is TGTGCCAGCAGCTTAGAAGTTGGCGGGCCTAATTCACCCCTCCACTTT. It encodes CASSLEVGGPNSPLHF.

CDR3 in amino acids: CASSLAGNQPQHF. In nucleotides, the CDR3 is TGCGCCAGCAGCTTGGCCGGGAATCAGCCCCAGCATTTT. The rearrangement uses TRBV5-1 and TRBJ1-5; no firm D call. This CDR3 has 13 amino acids. Germline V gene sequence: CDR1 SGHRS, CDR2 YFSETQ. Trimming removed 0 bases from V and 4 bases from J, with 5 bases in between.

Note on this clone: At one boundary the junction diverges from the germline segment, which might be a read error. The rearrangement links TRBV7-9 to TRBJ1-1; 7 nucleotides agree with TRBD1. There are 14 residues in the CDR3. In germline, CDR1 is SEHNR, CDR2 FQNEAQ (reference sequence). The CDR3 region has the DNA TGTTCCAGCAGCTTCGCCGACAGGGTAACTGAAGCTTTCTTT. This gives the protein CSSSFADRVTEAFF.

The chain has TRBV5-4 and TRBJ2-1; D unresolved. The germline V and J ends were trimmed by 4 bases and 7 bases, with 9 bases remaining between them. Germline V gene data show CDR1 as SGHNT and CDR2 as YYREEE (reference sequence). The CDR3 length is 12 residues. The CDR3 DNA reads TGTGCCAGCAGCCTCTTAATGAATGAGCAGTTCTTC. Its translation: CASSLLMNEQFF.

The chain is built from TRBV27 and TRBJ2-5; 9 positions match TRBD2. This CDR3 contains 17 residues. Germline V gives CDR1 MNHEY, CDR2 SMNVEV (reference sequence). The junction had 14 bases not matched to a gene; V was cut back by 4 bases and J by 5 bases. In nucleotides, the CDR3 is TGTGCCAGCAGTTCCCTAATTGGCGGGAGGGCCAGGGAGACCCAGTACTTC. It codes for CASSSLIGGRARETQYF.

J is TRBJ2-7 and V is TRBV25-1; 7 bases align to TRBD1. The V gene's germline CDR1 is MGHDK and CDR2 SYGVNS. With 8 bases clipped from V and 0 bases from J, the junction kept 7 bases outside the gene matches. The CDR3 has 14 residues. CDR3 region: CASARTGYSYEQYF. In DNA, the CDR3 is TGTGCCAGCGCCCGGACAGGATACTCCTACGAGCAGTACTTC.

The J gene is TRBJ2-3, the V gene TRBV27, with unresolved D. Germline CDR1 reads MNHEY; CDR2 reads SMNVEV (reference sequence). The CDR3 runs to 12 residues. V lost 6 bases and J lost 6, with 10 bases in between. The DNA for the CDR3 is TGTGCCAGCAGGCCTGGCGGTGATACGCAGTATTTT. Its translation is CASRPGGDTQYF.

This clone was observed once. The chain links TRBV7-2 to TRBJ1-3; 8 bases align to TRBD1. Losses at the gene ends were 4 bases for V and 0 bases for J; bases not matched to a gene: 11. Germline loops: CDR1 SGHTA, CDR2 FQGNSA. This CDR3 comprises 18 residues. The CDR3: CASSSGRTGLVSGNTIYF. The DNA for the CDR3 is TGTGCCAGCAGCTCAGGTCGGACAGGGCTGGTCTCTGGAAACACCATATATTTT.

The chain is built from TRBV10-2 and TRBJ1-1; perhaps TRBD1 as D (6 bases). V lost 6 bases and J lost 0, with 14 bases in between. This CDR3 region has 15 residues. The germline CDR1 and CDR2 sequences are WSHSY and SAAADI. As DNA, the CDR3 is TGCGCCAGCAGCCTACAGGGACCCTTGAACACTGAAGCTTTCTTT. It codes for CASSLQGPLNTEAFF.

As concerns this clone: No conserved phenylalanine or tryptophan ends this CDR3, so it is likely a read error. The DNA is left out, because the CDR3 cannot be placed on it with certainty; the CDR3 is given as TCRdb lists it. The chain joins TRBV12-5 to TRBJ2-3; no DNA check was done on the table's D call, TRBD1. Inclusive of both ends, the CDR3 amounts to 14 amino acids. CDR1 LGHNT and CDR2 FRNRAP come from the germline V gene. The CDR3 is CASGSVTKQWGIES.

This chain joins TRBV2 and TRBJ2-2, with a tentative D call TRBD2 (5 bases). CDR3 length: 16 residues. Trimming took off 9 bases at V and 2 bases at J, with 19 bases between the two ends. The germline V gene has CDR1 SNHLY and CDR2 FYNNEI. CDR3 amino acids: CARSREWQINTGELFF. DNA for the CDR3: TGTGCCAGGTCGAGGGAGTGGCAGATAAACACCGGGGAGCTGTTTTTT.

Only a few counts were recorded for this clone. The chain couples TRBV9 to TRBJ2-1; 9 positions match TRBD1. The CDR3 sequence is 17 residues long. CDR1 and CDR2 from the germline V gene are SGDLS and YYNGEE. Trimming at V came to 3 bases and at J to 7 bases, leaving 14 bases not matched to a gene. CDR3 nucleotide sequence: TGTGCCAGCAGCGCCTACGGGACAGGGTTGAGGAGGAATGAGCAGTTCTTC. Its translation is CASSAYGTGLRRNEQFF.

In DNA, the CDR3 is TGTGCCAGTAGTACCGGGACAAGCACAGATACGCAGTATTTT. Translation: CASSTGTSTDTQYF. The chain couples TRBV19 to TRBJ2-3; tentatively, D is TRBD1 (6 bases). V was trimmed by 4 bases and J by 0 bases, leaving 8 bases between them. The germline gives CDR1 LNHDA, CDR2 SQIVND (reference sequence). The CDR3 is 14 amino acids.

The chain employs TRBV6-5 and TRBJ2-5, with D tentatively TRBD2 (6 bases). V was cut by 0 bases and J by 12 bases, with 14 bases left in between. Germline assignment: CDR1 MNHEY and CDR2 SVGAGI. This CDR3 spans 13 amino acids. CDR3 nucleotide sequence: TGTGCCAGCAGTTACTCGTTCGGGACTCTTGAGTACTTC. Amino acids: CASSYSFGTLEYF.

With respect to this clone: At one boundary the junction diverges from the germline segment, which might be a read error. This sequence joins TRBV7-9 and TRBJ2-5; the D gene is possibly TRBD2 (7 bases). The CDR3 runs to 17 residues. Per the germline V gene, CDR1 is SEHNR and CDR2 is FQNEAQ (reference sequence). The CDR3 here is CSSTTRGAPQDQETQYF. CDR3 nucleotide sequence: TGTTCCAGCACCACTCGGGGGGCCCCTCAAGATCAAGAGACCCAGTACTTC.

This CDR3 is CASSRTGAGGYTF. In nucleotides, the CDR3 is TGTGCCAGCAGCCGTACAGGGGCCGGGGGCTACACCTTC. This rearrangement joins TRBV7-8 to TRBJ1-2; 7 nucleotides match TRBD1. The ends lost 5 bases at V and 8 bases at J; junction bases unmatched: 8. Germline CDR1 and CDR2: SGHVS and FQNEAQ. The CDR3 is 13 amino acids.

The chain links TRBV2 to TRBJ2-1, with TRBD2 identical over 10 bases. V was pared by 7 bases and J by 4 bases, with 16 bases of the junction left unmatched. This CDR3 comprises 18 residues. Germline V gives CDR1 SNHLY, CDR2 FYNNEI. The CDR3 sequence: CASIKPASGRRRYNEQFF. The CDR3 DNA sequence: TGTGCCAGCATCAAACCGGCTAGCGGGAGAAGAAGGTACAATGAGCAGTTCTTC.

The gene calls are TRBV27 and TRBJ2-7; TRBD2 matches 13 bases. V was pared by 3 bases and J by 0 bases, with 8 bases of the junction left unmatched. Germline V gene sequence: CDR1 MNHEY, CDR2 SMNVEV (reference sequence). This CDR3 has 18 residues. CDR3 in DNA: TGTGCCAGCAGTTTTTCCCCCCGGACTAGCGGGAGCTCCTACGAGCAGTACTTC. It encodes CASSFSPRTSGSSYEQYF.

The J gene is TRBJ1-5, the V gene TRBV19; 9 nucleotides align to TRBD1. CDR1 LNHDA and CDR2 SQIVND come from the germline V gene (reference sequence). The CDR3 totals 19 residues. The J segment lost 0 bases and the V segment lost 5 bases, leaving 14 bases of the junction unmatched. This CDR3 is CASSVRTGDPVYSNQPQHF. The CDR3 nucleotides are TGTGCCAGTAGTGTCCGGACAGGGGACCCCGTCTATAGCAATCAGCCCCAGCATTTT.

The chain links TRBV19 to TRBJ1-2, with 8 bases matching TRBD1. Trimming at V came to 5 bases and at J to 2 bases, leaving 7 bases not matched to a gene. The CDR3 is 15 amino acids. Per the germline V gene, CDR1 is LNHDA and CDR2 is SQIVND (reference sequence). In DNA, the CDR3 is TGTGCCAGTAGTGCCACAGGGGGATCGAACTATGGCTACACCTTC. Translation gives CASSATGGSNYGYTF.

J is TRBJ2-1 and V is TRBV10-3; 7 bases map to TRBD1. Germline lookup yields CDR1 ENHRY and CDR2 SYGVKD. V shed 6 bases and J 2 bases; nucleotides not matched to a gene: 7. This CDR3 has 15 amino acids. CDR3 coding DNA: TGTGCCATCAGACCAGACAGGGCCCCCTACAATGAGCAGTTCTTC. Protein: CAIRPDRAPYNEQFF.

J is TRBJ1-4 and V is TRBV30; D gene uncertain. Germline assignment: CDR1 GTSNPN and CDR2 SVGIG (reference sequence). The CDR3 loop spans 11 amino acids. Trimming stripped 5 bases from V and 7 bases from J, with 8 bases between. CDR3 in DNA: TGTGCCTGGGGAAACAGTGAAAAACTGTTTTTT. Protein: CAWGNSEKLFF.

This chain uses TRBV7-9 with TRBJ2-5; 9 nucleotides align to TRBD2. CDR1 is SEHNR and CDR2 is FQNEAQ in the germline V gene (reference sequence). Trimming removed 5 bases from V and 1 base from J; junction bases left unmatched: 11. The CDR3 loop spans 17 amino acids. CDR3 in DNA: TGTGCCAGCAGCGGCCCTACTAGCGGGTCACCCCAAGAGACCCAGTACTTC. Protein sequence: CASSGPTSGSPQETQYF.

This clone was seen a handful of times. V is TRBV21-1 and J is TRBJ2-2; TRBD1 is the table's D call, not checked against the DNA. TRBV21-1 has pseudogene status. CDR3 size: 15 residues. CDR3 DNA: TGTGCCAGCAGCAAAAGGGGGCAGAACACCGGGGAGCTGTTTTTT. Amino acid sequence: CASSKRGQNTGELFF.

The chain joins TRBV27 to TRBJ2-2; possible D gene TRBD1, 6 bases. V was cut by 5 bases and J by 4 bases, with 17 bases left in between. There are 16 residues in the CDR3. From germline, CDR1 is MNHEY and CDR2 SMNVEV (reference sequence). DNA for the CDR3: TGTGCCAGCAGTCAAACAGGGCACCTTCCCACCGGGGAGCTGTTTTTT. Protein product: CASSQTGHLPTGELFF.

The V gene is TRBV13, the J gene TRBJ2-1; D gene unclear. The CDR3 loop spans 18 amino acids. The germline gives CDR1 PRHDT, CDR2 FYEKMQ (reference sequence). The V end was cut by 0 bases, the J end by 1 base, with 16 bases between. CDR3 in DNA: TGTGCCAGCAGCTTAGGTCAGAACATACCCAGGTCCTACAATGAGCAGTTCTTC. It codes for CASSLGQNIPRSYNEQFF.

The table lists this clone with a few counts. The V and J genes are TRBV5-6 and TRBJ1-1; TRBD1 might be the D (6 bases). The CDR3 covers 17 residues. Trimming took 4 bases from V and 1 from J, leaving 20 bases between them. The germline gives CDR1 SGHDT, CDR2 YYEEEE. CDR3 residues: CASSLLVAQGRNTEAFF. CDR3 sequence (DNA): TGTGCCAGCAGCCTACTGGTTGCACAGGGAAGGAACACTGAAGCTTTCTTT.

The genes are TRBV7-9 and TRBJ2-5; a possible D gene is TRBD1 (5 bases). Germline V gene data show CDR1 as SEHNR and CDR2 as FQNEAQ (reference sequence). The ends were cut back, 1 base at V and 2 bases at J, with 14 bases in the middle. The CDR3 contains 16 residues. The CDR3 DNA sequence: TGTGCCAGCAGCTTAGGTCGGACGGCAGGGCAAGAGACCCAGTACTTC. Its translation: CASSLGRTAGQETQYF.